This TCR beta chain derives from a study of T cells in Graves' hyperthyroidism and ophthalmopathy. Whole-study findings and limits: Prediction of ophthalmopathy progression came a median around 7.1 months pre-onset. Also found in blood were most expanded thyroid clonotypes above 0.001.

A note on this clonotype: Its target is unknown.

V lost 2 bases and J lost 1; bases outside the gene matches: 6. CDR1 is MNHEY, CDR2 SMNVEV, per germline (reference sequence). This CDR3 spans 16 amino acids. What was amplified from RNA transcripts were TCR beta CDR3 regions. The study used the HTBI primer set for a first-round RT-PCR of the TCR CDR3. A single record per CDR3 protein comes from TCRdb applying MiXCR to the multiplex PCR reads. The sample has a few hundred thousand distinct CDR3 sequences, 40% to 55% seen once. Patients showing uncontrolled infection, other autoimmune disease, pregnancy or lactation were ineligible. Based on clinical symptoms, serum thyroxine and TRAb, thyroid ultrasound and orbital computed tomography, diagnoses were reached.

The origin of this receptor is a woman in her late teens or twenties with Graves' hyperthyroidism. The sample comprised peripheral blood or thyroid tissue (not recorded which). The chain links TRBV27 to TRBJ2-5; 8 positions match TRBD1. CDR3 bases: TGTGCCAGCAGTTTAGGACAGGGCGGACCCCAAGAGACCCAGTACTTC. This encodes CASSLGQGGPQETQYF.